The entry below gives a single T cell receptor beta chain sequence along with its context. Its antigen is not identified. The TCR beta library used iRepertoire HTBI primers with Arm-PCR amplification of CDR3. TCRdb re-called the multiplex PCR reads with MiXCR, one entry per CDR3 protein. The table shows 350,000 to 400,000 distinct CDR3 sequences, with roughly 16% occurring only once. This CDR3 spans 13 amino acids. Germline V gene data show CDR1 as SNHLY and CDR2 as FYNNEI. The V segment lost 8 bases and the J segment 6 bases; nucleotides outside the gene matches: 5. These data are taken from a study of regulatory T cells in long-lasting Graves disease. Study results and caveats: Among samples with persistent disease, TRBV28, TRBJ1-2 and TRBJ2-5 were favored.

Regarding time point: newly diagnosed GD, antithyroid drugs for less than 3 months. TCR sequences were obtained from RNA taken from PBMCs. Each patient gave around 8.1 milliliters of EDTA-anticoagulated peripheral blood. The chain combines TRBV2 with TRBJ2-7, with TRBD2 matching 12 bases. The sequenced sample was peripheral blood mononuclear cells (PBMCs), obtained at new diagnosis, from a patient treated with antithyroid drugs. The receptor comes from a female donor with Graves disease. CDR3 loop: CASQRTSGTEQYF. The DNA for the CDR3 is TGTGCCAGCCAGAGGACTAGCGGGACCGAGCAGTACTTC.